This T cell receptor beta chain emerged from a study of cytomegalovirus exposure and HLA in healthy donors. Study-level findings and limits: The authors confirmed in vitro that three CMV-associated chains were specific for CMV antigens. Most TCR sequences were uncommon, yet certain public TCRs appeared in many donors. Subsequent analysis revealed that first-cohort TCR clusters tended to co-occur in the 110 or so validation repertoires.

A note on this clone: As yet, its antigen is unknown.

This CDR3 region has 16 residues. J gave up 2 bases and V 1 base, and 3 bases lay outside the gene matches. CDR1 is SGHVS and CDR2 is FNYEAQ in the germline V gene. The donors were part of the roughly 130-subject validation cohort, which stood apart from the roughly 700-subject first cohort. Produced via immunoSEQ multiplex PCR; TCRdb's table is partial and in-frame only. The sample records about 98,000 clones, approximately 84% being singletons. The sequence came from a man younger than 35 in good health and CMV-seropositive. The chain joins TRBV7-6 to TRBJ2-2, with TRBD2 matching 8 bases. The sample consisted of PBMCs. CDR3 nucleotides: TGTGCCAGCAGCTTAGTACGGGGGGGTAACACCGGGGAGCTGTTTTTT. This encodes CASSLVRGGNTGELFF.